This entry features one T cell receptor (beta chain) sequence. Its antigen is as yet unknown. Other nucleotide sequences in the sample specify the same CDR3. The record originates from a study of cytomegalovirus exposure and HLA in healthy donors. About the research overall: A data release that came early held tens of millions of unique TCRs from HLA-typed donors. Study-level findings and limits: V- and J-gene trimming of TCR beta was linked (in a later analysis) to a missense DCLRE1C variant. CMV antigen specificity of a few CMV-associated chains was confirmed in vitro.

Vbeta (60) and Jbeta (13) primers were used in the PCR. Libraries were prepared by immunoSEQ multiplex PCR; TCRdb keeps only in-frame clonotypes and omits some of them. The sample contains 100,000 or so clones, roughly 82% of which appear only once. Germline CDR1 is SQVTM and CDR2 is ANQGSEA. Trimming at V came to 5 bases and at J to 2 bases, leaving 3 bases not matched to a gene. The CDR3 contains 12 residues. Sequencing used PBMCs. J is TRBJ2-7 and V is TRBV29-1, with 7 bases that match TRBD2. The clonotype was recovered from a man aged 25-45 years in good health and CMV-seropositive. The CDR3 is CSVSSGTYEQYF. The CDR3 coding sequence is TGCAGCGTTTCTAGCGGAACCTACGAGCAGTACTTC.